This passage covers 7 T cell receptor beta chains from one sample sequenced in a study of Graves' ophthalmopathy and Graves' hyperthyroidism. Scientists amplified the TCR beta CDR3 regions from RNA transcripts. Second-round multiplex PCR came after a first-round RT-PCR that employed HTBI primers. A single record per CDR3 protein comes from TCRdb applying MiXCR to the multiplex PCR reads. The sample records hundreds of thousands of distinct CDR3 sequences, around a fifth being singletons. The sample consisted of peripheral blood. All receptors derive from a woman younger than 30 with stable Graves' hyperthyroidism.

This clonotype was seen many times. The chain couples TRBV12-3 or TRBV12-4 to TRBJ2-5; unclear D gene. The CDR3 is made up of 14 amino acids. The V gene lost 3 bases and the J gene lost 2 bases, with 10 bases spanning the gap. CDR3 in amino acids: CASSLWQRQETQYF. The CDR3 coding sequence is TGTGCCAGCAGTTTGTGGCAGAGACAAGAGACCCAGTACTTC.

This clonotype was detected ten times or more. The genes are TRBV6-1 and TRBJ2-7; 9 bases line up with TRBD1. The CDR3 loop spans 15 amino acids. Germline V gene data show CDR1 as MNHNS and CDR2 as SASEGT. V lost 6 bases, J lost 4 bases, and 10 bases stayed unmatched. CDR3 nucleotides: TGTGCCAGCAGACCGACAGGGGGAAACGGATACGAGCAGTACTTC. It translates to CASRPTGGNGYEQYF.

The V and J genes are TRBV9 and TRBJ2-7; tentatively, D is TRBD2 (6 bases). V lost 2 bases to trimming and J lost 5 bases, with 11 bases between them. The V gene's germline CDR1 is SGDLS and CDR2 YYNGEE. This CDR3 comprises 13 residues. The DNA of the CDR3 is TGTGCCAGCAGCGTTATTAGCGGTGACGAGCAGTACTTC. The encoded protein is CASSVISGDEQYF.

This chain links TRBV12-3 or TRBV12-4 with TRBJ1-2; TRBD1 is a possible D gene (6 bases). The CDR3 runs to 13 residues. V lost 2 bases and J 6 bases, leaving 10 bases between the germline ends. Here the CDR3 DNA reads TGTGCCAGCAGTTTAAGGACAGCGGATGGCTACACCTTC. Residues: CASSLRTADGYTF.

J is TRBJ2-7 and V is TRBV18; 8 bases align to TRBD1. Trimming at V came to 3 bases and at J to 2 bases, leaving 9 bases not matched to a gene. Germline V gene sequence: CDR1 KGHSH, CDR2 LQKENI. This CDR3 spans 16 amino acids. The CDR3 region is CASSPRQGALTYEQYF. The CDR3 DNA reads as TGTGCCAGCTCACCGAGGCAGGGGGCCTTGACCTACGAGCAGTACTTC.

The J gene is TRBJ2-7, the V gene TRBV6-1; 7 nucleotides align to TRBD2. The CDR3 length is 12 residues. Looked up from germline, CDR1 is MNHNS and CDR2 is SASEGT. V was pared by 7 bases and J by 8 bases, with 8 bases of the junction left unmatched. The CDR3 bases are TGTGCCAGCACCCGGTGGGGGGGGAAGCAGTACTTC. Translating it yields CASTRWGGKQYF.

This clonotype was observed a handful of times. This may be a read error, as it is one base from a much larger clone. The chain joins TRBV10-3 to TRBJ2-5, with 13 bases that match TRBD2. The CDR3 is 15 residues long. Per the germline V gene, CDR1 is ENHRY and CDR2 is SYGVKD. The CDR3 here is CAIRTGLAGEETKYF. CDR3 bases: TGTGCCATCAGGACCGGACTAGCGGGAGAAGAGACCAAGTACTTC.